A single T cell receptor beta chain is shown here with its context. What it binds is unknown. This specimen comes from a study of blood T cells in healthy people across ages. General study points: As age increased, TCR beta diversity per million T cells fell in a roughly linear fashion.

With a J-beta primer mix and a sample-barcoded 5' primer, a second PCR ran about 7 to 11 cycles. No fewer than 2.5 million CDR3-containing paired-end reads came from each sample. TCRdb re-derived calls from the 5' RACE reads in MiXCR, one entry per CDR3 protein. The sample yields about 1.8 million distinct CDR3 sequences, around 50% seen once. The length of the CDR3 is 12 residues. V gave up 3 bases and J gave up 1 base, with 7 bases separating them. Per the germline V gene, CDR1 is GTSNPN and CDR2 is SVGIG (reference sequence). This clonotype originated in a woman aged 40 to 50 in good health. The chain links TRBV30 to TRBJ2-7, with D hard to call. Material: blood. In DNA, the CDR3 is TGTGCCTGGAGCAGGAGTTCCTACGAGCAGTACTTC. Protein product: CAWSRSSYEQYF.